These 8 T cell receptor beta chains share one sample of origin, sequenced in a study of PD-1 blockade in classical Hodgkin lymphoma. TCRdb's copy holds only in-frame clones and misses some; the assay was immunoSEQ multiplex PCR. The sample lists 90,000 to 140,000 clones, approximately 89% occurring once. Time point: cycle 4 day 1 (C4D1), after less than 7 weeks of nivolumab. There was relapse after autologous stem cell transplantation in every patient, and there was variation in brentuximab vedotin exposure. The source was peripheral blood mononuclear cells (PBMCs), collected before the fourth cycle of nivolumab. Receptors were obtained from a human donor with classical Hodgkin lymphoma.

The rearrangement links TRBV19 to TRBJ1-5; 8 positions agree with TRBD1. From germline, CDR1 is LNHDA and CDR2 SQIVND (reference sequence). This CDR3 spans 17 amino acids. Trimming took 1 base from V and 2 from J; bases not matched to a gene: 7. CDR3 sequence reads: CASSIGTGGMGNQPQHF. The CDR3 region has the DNA TGTGCCAGTAGTATAGGAACAGGGGGAATGGGCAATCAGCCCCAGCATTTT. Using reference TRBV19 and TRBJ1-5 for the parts outside the CDR3, the full variable domain is DGGITQSPKYLFRKEGQNVTLSCEQNLNHDAMYWYRQDPGQGLRLIYYSQIVNDFQKGDIAEGYSVSREKKESFPLTVTSAQKNPTAFYLCASSIGTGGMGNQPQHFGDGTRLSIL.

The V and J genes are TRBV5-1 and TRBJ2-2; D is undetermined. Trimming left V 3 bases short and J 0 bases short, with 12 bases between. Germline V lookup: CDR1 SGHRS, CDR2 YFSETQ. The CDR3 length is 16 residues. This CDR3 reads CASSSHRVTNTGELFF. Written as DNA, the CDR3 is TGCGCCAGCAGCTCACACCGGGTTACGAACACCGGGGAGCTGTTTTTT.

This chain connects TRBV7-9 to TRBJ2-2; D not resolved. The CDR3 covers 13 residues. V dropped 6 bases and J dropped 0 bases, with 5 bases sitting between them. The germline CDR1 and CDR2 sequences are SEHNR and FQNEAQ (reference sequence). The CDR3 loop reads CASSSANTGELFF. The CDR3 DNA is TGTGCCAGCAGTTCCGCGAACACCGGGGAGCTGTTTTTT. Looking up the rest from reference TRBV7-9 and TRBJ2-2 gives the full variable domain: DTGVSQNPRHKITKRGQNVTFRCDPISEHNRLYWYRQTLGQGPEFLTYFQNEAQLEKSRLLSDRFSAERPKGSFSTLEIQRTEQGDSAMYLCASSSANTGELFFGEGSRLTVL.

The rearrangement links TRBV18 to TRBJ1-5; D uncertain. This CDR3 region has 14 residues. Germline V gene data show CDR1 as KGHSH and CDR2 as LQKENI. Trimming pared 6 bases from V and 3 bases from J, leaving 12 bases between. The CDR3 spells CASSPADYNQPQHF. CDR3 DNA sequence: TGTGCCAGCTCCCCCGCCGATTACAATCAGCCCCAGCATTTT.

The rearrangement joins TRBV4-2 to TRBJ2-1, with D perhaps matching TRBD2 (5 bases). CDR3 length equals 15 residues. Germline CDR1 reads LGHNA; CDR2 reads YNFKEQ. V was clipped by 1 base and J by 6 bases, with 13 bases between them. CDR3: CASSQVTGLINEQFF. The CDR3, as DNA: TGTGCCAGCAGCCAAGTGACCGGACTTATCAATGAGCAGTTCTTC.

The V call is TRBV2, the J call TRBJ2-7; a possible D gene is TRBD2 (7 bases). Trimming took 5 bases from V and 3 from J, leaving 14 bases between them. In germline, CDR1 is SNHLY, CDR2 FYNNEI. This CDR3 comprises 14 residues. The CDR3 DNA reads TGTGCCAGCAGTACAAACAGGGAGGGCTACGAGCAGTACTTC. Amino acids: CASSTNREGYEQYF.

The J gene is TRBJ1-1, the V gene TRBV9; 8 bases are a match to TRBD1. Germline CDR1 is SGDLS and CDR2 is YYNGEE. This CDR3 region has 15 residues. V was clipped by 0 bases and J by 1 base; unmatched bases: 2. The CDR3 sequence: CASSVVTGGNTEAFF. The CDR3, as DNA: TGTGCCAGCAGCGTAGTAACAGGGGGGAACACTGAAGCTTTCTTT.

This chain links TRBV2 with TRBJ2-2; 11 bases agree with TRBD1. CDR3 length: 15 residues. V shed 3 bases, J shed 8 bases, and the junction held 5 bases outside the gene matches. CDR1 is SNHLY and CDR2 is FYNNEI in the germline V gene. The CDR3 sequence is CASSELGQGDGELFF. The CDR3 nucleotides are TGTGCCAGCAGTGAGCTGGGACAGGGGGATGGGGAGCTGTTTTTT.